This T cell receptor beta chain originates from a study of vaccination and CD4 T cells after COVID-19. Whole-study context: Stimuli were overlapping spike peptide pools of SARS-CoV-2 and three common cold coronaviruses (HCoV-NL63, HCoV-OC43, HCoV-229E).

At the Johns Hopkins FTIC core, DNA taken from cultured CD4+ T cells was sequenced by way of the Oncomine TCR Beta short-read assay. Genomic DNA was taken out of cultured CD4+ T cells by extraction. TCRdb independently ran MiXCR on the PCR reads; one entry per CDR3 protein. The sample includes about 6,200 distinct CDR3 sequences, less than 40% seen only once; the top ten take less than 14%. About this clonotype: Antigen: not known.

Noted treatment: approximately 9-day PBMC culture with coronavirus spike peptide pools or control peptides (ViraFEST assay). Once peptide pools had expanded antigen-specific T cells, ViraFEST sequenced TCRs. This CDR3 contains 14 residues. With V trimmed by 7 bases and J by 2 bases, 11 bases remained unmatched. CDR1 is SQVTM, CDR2 ANQGSEA, per germline. The clonotype originates from a human donor who had recovered from COVID-19. This sequence joins TRBV29-1 and TRBJ2-7; the match to TRBD2 covers 7 bases. Source: CD4+ T cells from blood, cultured in vitro, taken after SARS-CoV-2 vaccination. The DNA of the CDR3 is TGCAGCGCCGCCGAGGGAGGGATGGCCTACGAGCAGTACTTC. Its protein is CSAAEGGMAYEQYF.